A single sample is the source of the 8 T cell receptor beta chains below, sequenced in a study of OX40 agonist ivuxolimab in advanced cancers. The assay was immunoSEQ multiplex PCR, and TCRdb's table has in-frame clones only and misses some. The sample has tens of thousands of clones; about nine tenths are singletons. The sample here was CD4+ or CD8+ T cells sorted from blood, taken in a trial of the OX40 agonist ivuxolimab. The source of these receptors is an adult with an advanced solid tumor such as melanoma, head and neck, liver or kidney cancer.

The chain recombines TRBV19 with TRBJ1-2; 10 bases fit TRBD1. The CDR3 contains 15 residues. Germline values: CDR1 LNHDA, CDR2 SQIVND (reference sequence). With V trimmed by 1 base and J by 2 bases, 1 base remained unmatched. The CDR3 sequence is CASSIGGQGNYGYTF. CDR3 DNA sequence: TGTGCCAGTAGTATAGGGGGACAGGGGAACTATGGCTACACCTTC.

The chain has TRBV6-6 and TRBJ2-3; D gene uncertain. This CDR3 has 15 residues. Per germline, CDR1 MNHNY and CDR2 SVGAGI (reference sequence). Deletions cut 4 bases from V and 5 bases from J, with 16 bases between. CDR3 region: CASSSSLRERDTQYF. Written as DNA, the CDR3 is TGTGCCAGCAGTTCAAGTCTTCGAGAGAGAGATACGCAGTATTTT.

The gene calls are TRBV19 and TRBJ1-1; 8 bases align to TRBD1. From germline, CDR1 is LNHDA and CDR2 SQIVND (reference sequence). V gave up 6 bases and J gave up 0 bases; unmatched junction bases: 24. This CDR3 contains 21 residues. CDR3 in DNA: TGTGCCAGTAGCAAAAGATCCCCTTTTACGGGCAGGGGGCCTGTGAACACTGAAGCTTTCTTT. Amino acids: CASSKRSPFTGRGPVNTEAFF.

This clone has just one count. The rearrangement joins TRBV5-4 to TRBJ2-5, with 8 bases that match TRBD2. Germline assignment: CDR1 SGHNT and CDR2 YYREEE (reference sequence). The length of the CDR3 is 16 residues. Germline trimming cut 0 bases from V and 1 base from J; bases unmatched to any gene: 5. The chain's CDR3 is CASSLAPGLGQETQYF. CDR3 in DNA: TGTGCCAGCAGCTTGGCCCCGGGACTAGGCCAAGAGACCCAGTACTTC.

This chain uses TRBV28 with TRBJ2-3; tentatively, D is TRBD2 (7 bases). This CDR3 has 16 residues. CDR1 is MDHEN, CDR2 SYDVKM, per germline. The germline V and J ends were trimmed by 6 bases and 2 bases, with 18 bases remaining between them. The CDR3: CASRSGGANPTDTQYF. As DNA, the CDR3 is TGTGCCAGCAGATCTGGGGGGGCTAACCCCACAGATACGCAGTATTTT.

V gene TRBV11-2 combines with J gene TRBJ1-3; D is undetermined. The V end lost 1 base, the J end lost 2 bases, and 9 bases lay between the germline ends. The germline CDR1 and CDR2 sequences are SGHAT and FQNNGV. The length of the CDR3 is 15 residues. The CDR3 DNA follows: TGTGCCAGCAGCTTAGCCGCGGGGACTGGAAACACCATATATTTT. This gives the protein CASSLAAGTGNTIYF.

The chain employs TRBV28 and TRBJ2-3; D tentatively reads TRBD1 or TRBD2 (5 bases each). Deletions cut 10 bases from V and 4 bases from J, with 18 bases between. The CDR3 contains 14 residues. Germline values: CDR1 MDHEN, CDR2 SYDVKM. The DNA for the CDR3 is TGTGCCACTTTGCTTGGGGGAATCTCAGATACGCAGTATTTT. It yields the protein CATLLGGISDTQYF.

The rearrangement joins TRBV5-1 to TRBJ2-5, with no clear D. With 0 bases removed from V and 5 bases from J, the gap between germline ends came to 11 bases. There are 14 residues in the CDR3. CDR1 is SGHRS and CDR2 is YFSETQ in the germline V gene. The CDR3 loop reads CASSLDDFSETQYF. CDR3 coding DNA: TGCGCCAGCAGCTTGGATGACTTCTCGGAGACCCAGTACTTC.